The 14 T cell receptor beta chains in this list originate from one sample, sequenced in a study of CD8+ T cells in alopecia areata. Sequencing used cDNA as its template, made by extracting RNA and reverse transcribing it. Profiled with immunoSEQ multiplex PCR; TCRdb holds only in-frame clones, not every one. The sample includes 100,000 to 130,000 clones, 84% of them seen just once. Treatment meaning: oral pan-JAK inhibitor, 5-10 mg twice daily. The source was CD8+ T cells sorted from blood, collected at week 24, from a patient treated with tofacitinib. The receptors shown here come from a human donor with alopecia areata.

V and J are TRBV11-2 and TRBJ1-2; TRBD1 matches at 7 bases. Germline V gene data show CDR1 as SGHAT and CDR2 as FQNNGV. The CDR3 is made up of 14 amino acids. The trim removed 5 bases at V and 8 bases at J, leaving 11 bases unmatched. CDR3 bases: TGTGCCAGCAGCCCAAGGGACAGCCGGAGGGGCTACACCTTC. This translates into CASSPRDSRRGYTF.

The rearrangement links TRBV2 to TRBJ2-7; 14 bases map to TRBD2. V dropped 5 bases and J dropped 2; count of bases not matched to a gene: 5. This CDR3 contains 16 residues. Germline V CDR1 and CDR2: SNHLY, FYNNEI. DNA of the CDR3: TGTGCCAGCAGTCCCGGGACTAGCGGGGGAACCTACGAGCAGTACTTC. Its translation is CASSPGTSGGTYEQYF.

The CDR3 DNA is TGCAGCGTTGAATGGAGCTATGGCTACACCTTC. It yields the protein CSVEWSYGYTF. The chain couples TRBV29-1 to TRBJ1-2, with unresolved D. The CDR3 consists of 11 residues. V gave up 2 bases and J gave up 4 bases, with 5 bases separating them. The V gene's germline CDR1 is SQVTM and CDR2 ANQGSEA.

The chain recombines TRBV29-1 with TRBJ2-5, with unresolved D. Trimming took 6 bases from V and 2 from J, leaving 13 bases between them. Germline CDR1 reads SQVTM; CDR2 reads ANQGSEA. CDR3 length: 13 amino acids. CDR3 loop: CSVPKANQETQYF. In DNA form, the CDR3 reads TGCAGCGTCCCCAAGGCTAATCAAGAGACCCAGTACTTC. The variable domain in full, completed from reference TRBV29-1 and TRBJ2-5, reads SAVISQKPSRDICQRGTSLTIQCQVDSQVTMMFWYRQQPGQSLTLIATANQGSEATYESGFVIDKFPISRPNLTFSTLTVSNMSPEDSSIYLCSVPKANQETQYFGPGTRLLVL.

The chain carries TRBV28 and TRBJ2-1, with D tentatively TRBD1 or TRBD2 (5 bases each). Trimming removed 2 bases at V and 1 base at J, with 12 bases between. The length of the CDR3 is 16 residues. In germline, CDR1 is MDHEN, CDR2 SYDVKM. The CDR3 loop is CASSLLGGVSYNEQFF. The CDR3 DNA is TGTGCCAGCAGTTTACTTGGGGGAGTTTCCTACAATGAGCAGTTCTTC.

This rearrangement joins TRBV29-1 to TRBJ2-5; a weak D match, TRBD2 (5 bases). V lost 2 bases and J lost 3, with 22 bases in between. CDR1 SQVTM and CDR2 ANQGSEA come from the germline V gene. CDR3 length: 17 amino acids. This CDR3 reads CSVELAAVNTPEETQYF. The CDR3 DNA is TGCAGCGTTGAACTGGCAGCGGTGAATACACCAGAAGAGACCCAGTACTTC.

J is TRBJ2-7 and V is TRBV7-9; TRBD2 matches at 9 bases. Germline CDR1 SEHNR, CDR2 FQNEAQ (reference sequence). CDR3 size: 14 residues. The ends lost 4 bases at V and 3 bases at J; junction bases unmatched: 4. CDR3 in DNA: TGTGCCAGCAGCTCGCAGCGGGGGGACTACGAGCAGTACTTC. Amino acid sequence: CASSSQRGDYEQYF. Full variable domain (outside the CDR3, taken from reference TRBV7-9 and TRBJ2-7): DTGVSQNPRHKITKRGQNVTFRCDPISEHNRLYWYRQTLGQGPEFLTYFQNEAQLEKSRLLSDRFSAERPKGSFSTLEIQRTEQGDSAMYLCASSSQRGDYEQYFGPGTRLTVT.

This clone was counted between two and nine times. The chain is built from TRBV5-1 and TRBJ2-2, with D uncertain. CDR1 is SGHRS and CDR2 is YFSETQ in the germline V gene. CDR3 length equals 14 residues. V lost 1 base and J 1 base, leaving 5 bases between the germline ends. The CDR3 region has the DNA TGCGCCAGCAGCTTGAGACAGAACACCGGGGAGCTGTTTTTT. It specifies CASSLRQNTGELFF.

The chain joins TRBV4-3 to TRBJ1-1; no clear D. The CDR3 extends over 14 amino acids. Germline CDR1 LGHNA, CDR2 YSLEER. V was clipped by 3 bases and J by 1 base, with 9 bases between them. This chain's CDR3 is CASSQLTENTEAFF. CDR3 coding DNA: TGCGCCAGCAGCCAGCTAACGGAGAACACTGAAGCTTTCTTT.

V is TRBV6-5 and J is TRBJ2-7, with 7 positions matching TRBD2. V lost 2 bases to trimming and J lost 5 bases; unmatched junction nucleotides: 6. Germline V CDR1 and CDR2: MNHEY, SVGAGI. CDR3 length: 14 residues. The CDR3, as DNA: TGTGCCAGCAGTTACCCCGGGAGGTCCCACGAGCAGTACTTC. It translates to CASSYPGRSHEQYF.

V usage is TRBV27 and J usage is TRBJ1-2, with 7 bases lining up with TRBD1. CDR1 is MNHEY, CDR2 SMNVEV, per germline (reference sequence). After removal of 6 bases from V and 4 bases from J, the junction contained 8 bases not matched to a gene. This CDR3 has 14 residues. The CDR3 protein is CASSLQGTLYGYTF. For the CDR3, the DNA is TGTGCCAGCAGCCTACAGGGGACCCTCTATGGCTACACCTTC.

In regard to this clone: Other DNA sequences from this sample encode an identical CDR3 as well. This sequence joins TRBV19 and TRBJ2-2, with D unresolved. Germline V gene sequence: CDR1 LNHDA, CDR2 SQIVND (reference sequence). This CDR3 comprises 13 residues. Trimming stripped 5 bases from V and 5 bases from J, with 9 bases between. CDR3 sequence reads: CASSPVRTGELFF. DNA of the CDR3: TGTGCCAGTAGTCCGGTTAGGACCGGGGAGCTGTTTTTT.

The V and J genes are TRBV29-1 and TRBJ2-7; D not resolved. The CDR3 is made up of 10 amino acids. Germline V gene data show CDR1 as SQVTM and CDR2 as ANQGSEA. Trimming removed 1 base at V and 5 bases at J, with 3 bases between. The CDR3 DNA reads TGCAGCGTTGAAGGGGACGAGCAGTACTTC. Encoded protein: CSVEGDEQYF.

The genes are TRBV5-1 and TRBJ2-3, with 10 nucleotides matching TRBD1. V lost 4 bases to trimming and J lost 6 bases; unmatched junction nucleotides: 8. This CDR3 has 15 amino acids. Germline CDR1 and CDR2: SGHRS and YFSETQ. The CDR3 protein is CASSIMTGGLDTQYF. CDR3 coding DNA: TGCGCCAGCAGCATCATGACAGGGGGCCTTGATACGCAGTATTTT.